This record concerns one T cell receptor beta chain sequence. Deep was the level used in running the assay. Sorted-subset replicate PCR reactions contained roughly 200 ng DNA, corresponding to around 30,000 T cell genomes. Sequenced by immunoSEQ multiplex PCR; TCRdb stores in-frame clones only, minus some. The repertoire holds about 660,000 clones, with around 74% as singletons. The CDR3 contains 13 residues. The germline gives CDR1 SGHDT, CDR2 YYEEEE. Trimming stripped 6 bases from V and 2 bases from J, with 11 bases between. This specimen belongs to a study of shared clonotypes between healthy human individuals.

The sequence was collected from a woman aged 25 to 39 in good health. V gene TRBV5-6 combines with J gene TRBJ2-5; D perhaps matches TRBD1 (5 bases). The specimen was memory CD4+ T cells sorted from blood. Subset of the sample: CD45RA-negative fraction. The CDR3 DNA sequence: TGTGCCAGCATGTCAAGACAGCAAGAGACCCAGTACTTC. Residues: CASMSRQQETQYF.